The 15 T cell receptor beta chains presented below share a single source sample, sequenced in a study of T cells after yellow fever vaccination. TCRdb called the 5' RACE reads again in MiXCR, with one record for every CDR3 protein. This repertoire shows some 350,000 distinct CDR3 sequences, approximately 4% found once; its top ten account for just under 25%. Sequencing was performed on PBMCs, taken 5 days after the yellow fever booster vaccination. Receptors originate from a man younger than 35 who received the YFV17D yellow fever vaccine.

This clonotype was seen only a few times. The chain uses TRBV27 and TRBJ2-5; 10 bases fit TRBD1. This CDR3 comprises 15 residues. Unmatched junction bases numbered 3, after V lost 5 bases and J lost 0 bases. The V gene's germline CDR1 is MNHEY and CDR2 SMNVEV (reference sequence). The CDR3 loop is CASSPGTGDQETQYF. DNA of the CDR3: TGTGCCAGCAGTCCCGGGACAGGGGACCAAGAGACCCAGTACTTC.

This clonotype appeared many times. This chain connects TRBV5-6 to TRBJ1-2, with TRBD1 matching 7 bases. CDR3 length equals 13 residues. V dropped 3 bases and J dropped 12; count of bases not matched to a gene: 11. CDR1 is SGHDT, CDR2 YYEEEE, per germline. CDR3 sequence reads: CASSWYDRAWHTF. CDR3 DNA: TGTGCCAGCAGCTGGTATGACAGGGCATGGCACACCTTC. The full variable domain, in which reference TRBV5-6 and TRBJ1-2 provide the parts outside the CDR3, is DAGVTQSPTHLIKTRGQQVTLRCSPKSGHDTVSWYQQALGQGPQFIFQYYEEEERQRGNFPDRFSGHQFPNYSSELNVNALLLGDSALYLCASSWYDRAWHTFGSGTRLTVV.

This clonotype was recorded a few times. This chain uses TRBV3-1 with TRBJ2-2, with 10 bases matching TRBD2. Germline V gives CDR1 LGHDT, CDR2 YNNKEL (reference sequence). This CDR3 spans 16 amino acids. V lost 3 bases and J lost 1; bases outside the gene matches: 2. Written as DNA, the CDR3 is TGTGCCAGCAGCCATCGGACTAGCGGGAACACCGGGGAGCTGTTTTTT. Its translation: CASSHRTSGNTGELFF. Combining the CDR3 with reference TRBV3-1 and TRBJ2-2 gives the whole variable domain DTAVSQTPKYLVTQMGNDKSIKCEQNLGHDTMYWYKQDSKKFLKIMFSYNNKELIINETVPNRFSPKSPDKAHLNLHINSLELGDSAVYFCASSHRTSGNTGELFFGEGSRLTVL.

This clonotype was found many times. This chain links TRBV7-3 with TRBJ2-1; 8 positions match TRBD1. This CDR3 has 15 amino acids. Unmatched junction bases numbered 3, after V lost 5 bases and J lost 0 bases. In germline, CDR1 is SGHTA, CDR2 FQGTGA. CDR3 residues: CASSADRGSYNEQFF. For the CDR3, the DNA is TGTGCCAGCAGCGCCGACAGGGGCTCCTACAATGAGCAGTTCTTC.

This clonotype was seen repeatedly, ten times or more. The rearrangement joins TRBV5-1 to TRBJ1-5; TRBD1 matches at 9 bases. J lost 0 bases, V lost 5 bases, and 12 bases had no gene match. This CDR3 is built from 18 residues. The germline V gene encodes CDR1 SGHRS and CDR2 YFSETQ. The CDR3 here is CASSPRGQGEDSNQPQHF. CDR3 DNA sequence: TGCGCCAGCAGTCCCAGGGGACAGGGTGAGGATAGCAATCAGCCCCAGCATTTT.

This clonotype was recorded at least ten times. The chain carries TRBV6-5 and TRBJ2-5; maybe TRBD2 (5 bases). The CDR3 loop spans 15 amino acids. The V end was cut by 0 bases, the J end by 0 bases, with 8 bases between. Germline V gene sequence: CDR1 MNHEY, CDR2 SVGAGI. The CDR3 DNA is TGTGCCAGCAGTTACTCGGACTGGGACCAAGAGACCCAGTACTTC. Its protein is CASSYSDWDQETQYF.

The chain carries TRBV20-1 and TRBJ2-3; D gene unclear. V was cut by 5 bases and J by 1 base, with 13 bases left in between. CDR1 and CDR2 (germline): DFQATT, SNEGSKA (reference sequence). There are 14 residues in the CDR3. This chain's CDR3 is CSARSGAGTDTQYF. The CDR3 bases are TGCAGTGCTCGGTCGGGCGCGGGCACAGATACGCAGTATTTT.

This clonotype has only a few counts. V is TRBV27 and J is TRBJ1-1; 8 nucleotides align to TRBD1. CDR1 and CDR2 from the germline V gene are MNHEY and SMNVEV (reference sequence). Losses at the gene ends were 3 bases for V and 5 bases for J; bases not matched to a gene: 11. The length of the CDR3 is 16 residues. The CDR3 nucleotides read TGTGCCAGCAGTTTGGTTTCGTCAGGGGGCAAAACTGAAGCTTTCTTT. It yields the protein CASSLVSSGGKTEAFF.

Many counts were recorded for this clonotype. CDR3 region: CASSLARTRREETQYF. The CDR3 bases are TGTGCCAGCAGCTTAGCAAGGACTAGACGGGAAGAGACCCAGTACTTC. V is TRBV7-9 and J is TRBJ2-5; 7 bases line up with TRBD2. CDR3 length equals 16 residues. Germline trimming cut 0 bases from V and 3 bases from J; bases unmatched to any gene: 7. Germline V gene lookup returns CDR1 SEHNR and CDR2 FQNEAQ (reference sequence).

CDR3 amino acids: CASSLTPGLDIRGNEQFF. The DNA for the CDR3 is TGTGCCAGCAGCCTAACCCCGGGACTAGACATTCGGGGCAATGAGCAGTTCTTC. The gene calls are TRBV7-2 and TRBJ2-1, with TRBD2 matching 8 bases. This CDR3 is built from 18 residues. CDR1 and CDR2 from the germline V gene are SGHTA and FQGNSA. With V trimmed by 5 bases and J by 6 bases, 18 bases remained unmatched.

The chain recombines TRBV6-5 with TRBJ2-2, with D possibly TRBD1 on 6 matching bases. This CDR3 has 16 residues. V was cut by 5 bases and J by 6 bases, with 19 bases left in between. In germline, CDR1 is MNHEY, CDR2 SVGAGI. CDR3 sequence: CASSPLGGAGAGELFF. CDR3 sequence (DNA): TGTGCCAGCAGTCCCCTTGGTGGGGCAGGGGCCGGGGAGCTGTTTTTT.

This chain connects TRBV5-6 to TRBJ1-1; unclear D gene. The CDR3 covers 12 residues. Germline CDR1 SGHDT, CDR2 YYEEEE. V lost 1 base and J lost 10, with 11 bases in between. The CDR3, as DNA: TGTGCCAGCAGCTTGCGTCTGATCGGAGCTTTCTTT. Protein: CASSLRLIGAFF.

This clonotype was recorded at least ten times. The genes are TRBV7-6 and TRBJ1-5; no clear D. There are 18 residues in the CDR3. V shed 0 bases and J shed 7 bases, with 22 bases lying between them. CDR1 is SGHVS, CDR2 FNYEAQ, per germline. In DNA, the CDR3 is TGTGCCAGCAGCTTAGCTACGGCTGGTAGTGGAAATGGACAGCCCCAGCATTTT. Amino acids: CASSLATAGSGNGQPQHF.

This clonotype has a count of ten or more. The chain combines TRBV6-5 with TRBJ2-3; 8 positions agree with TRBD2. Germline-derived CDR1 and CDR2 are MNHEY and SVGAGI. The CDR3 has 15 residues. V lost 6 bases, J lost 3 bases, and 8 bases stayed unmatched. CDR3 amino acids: CASSLVSGGTDTQYF. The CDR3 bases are TGTGCCAGCAGCCTAGTCTCGGGGGGGACAGATACGCAGTATTTT.

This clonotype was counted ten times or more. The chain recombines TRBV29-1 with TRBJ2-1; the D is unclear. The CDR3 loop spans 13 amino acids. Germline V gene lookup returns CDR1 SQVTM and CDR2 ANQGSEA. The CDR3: CIIQVSSYNEQFF. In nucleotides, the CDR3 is TGCATCATCCAGGTTAGCTCCTACAATGAGCAGTTCTTC.